Listed below are T cell receptor beta chains from one sample, sequenced in a study of blood T cell repertoires in COVID-19. Repertoires were generated with immunoSEQ multiplex PCR, while TCRdb's copy carries only in-frame clones and drops some. The data show around 290,000 clones, with 70% to 90% seen just once and just under 1% held by the top ten. Sequenced: PBMCs or T cells enriched from blood (not recorded which). Receptors originate from a woman younger than 45 who had recovered from COVID-19. CDR3s include the opening cysteine and the closing phenylalanine or tryptophan. Fields, in order: clone size, J gene, V gene, D gene, CDR3 DNA, CDR3 protein. D genes are given only for firm matches. Clone size is not always given. Where it is, it says once, few, many or a class for expanded clones.

clone_size: NA; j_call: TRBJ1-2; v_call: TRBV6-5; d_call: NA; cdr3_nt: TGTGCCAGCGGCCGGACGGAGGCCTATGGCTACACCTTC; cdr3_aa: CASGRTEAYGYTF
clone_size: once; j_call: TRBJ2-3; v_call: TRBV24-1; d_call: NA; cdr3_nt: TGTGCCACCAGTCCTAGCAGAAGCACAGATACGCAGTATTTT; cdr3_aa: CATSPSRSTDTQYF
clone_size: NA; j_call: TRBJ1-3; v_call: TRBV7-6; d_call: NA; cdr3_nt: TGTGCCAGCAGCCCTCTGAGCGGGGTCCTTGGCTCTGGAAACACCATATATTTT; cdr3_aa: CASSPLSGVLGSGNTIYF
clone_size: once; j_call: TRBJ2-7; v_call: TRBV12-3/TRBV12-4; d_call: NA; cdr3_nt: TGTGCCAGCAGTTTGACAGAATACTACGAGCAGTACTTC; cdr3_aa: CASSLTEYYEQYF
clone_size: NA; j_call: TRBJ1-5; v_call: TRBV19; d_call: NA; cdr3_nt: TGTGCCAGTAGTCGGGGGGTTAATAGCAATCAGCCCCAGCATTTT; cdr3_aa: CASSRGVNSNQPQHF
clone_size: NA; j_call: TRBJ2-3; v_call: TRBV24-1; d_call: TRBD2; cdr3_nt: TGTGCCACCCAACGGGGGGCAGATACGCAGTATTTT; cdr3_aa: CATQRGADTQYF
clone_size: once; j_call: TRBJ1-1; v_call: TRBV7-3; d_call: NA; cdr3_nt: TGTGCCAGCAGCTTAAGGCCCGGGGAAAGCACTGAAGCTTTCTTT; cdr3_aa: CASSLRPGESTEAFF
clone_size: NA; j_call: TRBJ1-3; v_call: TRBV4-1; d_call: NA; cdr3_nt: TGCGCCAGCAGCCCAGGGCCAGATCGGCGAAACACCATATATTTT; cdr3_aa: CASSPGPDRRNTIYF
clone_size: NA; j_call: TRBJ2-5; v_call: TRBV11-2; d_call: NA; cdr3_nt: TGTGCCAGCAGCTTAGCCAGGGGGGATTTGGAGACCCAGTACTTC; cdr3_aa: CASSLARGDLETQYF
clone_size: once; j_call: TRBJ2-1; v_call: TRBV14; d_call: TRBD2; cdr3_nt: TGTGCCAGCAGCCAAGGAAGGTGGACTAGCGGTAGCTCCTACAATGAGCAGTTCTTC; cdr3_aa: CASSQGRWTSGSSYNEQFF
clone_size: NA; j_call: TRBJ1-5; v_call: TRBV28; d_call: TRBD1; cdr3_nt: TGTGCCAGCAGCCCTACACTGGGACAAGGGGGCCATCAGCCCCAGCATTTT; cdr3_aa: CASSPTLGQGGHQPQHF
clone_size: NA; j_call: TRBJ2-3; v_call: TRBV15; d_call: NA; cdr3_nt: TGTGCCACCAGCAGAGGTGGCCTAGCAAATACGCAGTATTTT; cdr3_aa: CATSRGGLANTQYF
clone_size: NA; j_call: TRBJ2-1; v_call: TRBV15; d_call: TRBD2; cdr3_nt: TGTGCCACCAGCCCAATTCTTAGCGGGTCCGGTCAGTTCTTC; cdr3_aa: CATSPILSGSGQFF
clone_size: few; j_call: TRBJ2-3; v_call: TRBV5-1; d_call: TRBD2; cdr3_nt: TGCGCCAGCAGCTCGGGACTAGCGGGAGGATCTTCCCCTTCAGATACGCAGTATTTT; cdr3_aa: CASSSGLAGGSSPSDTQYF
clone_size: NA; j_call: TRBJ1-2; v_call: TRBV7-9; d_call: NA; cdr3_nt: TGTGCCAGCAGCCGTGGGCTTAACTATGGCTACACCTTC; cdr3_aa: CASSRGLNYGYTF
clone_size: NA; j_call: TRBJ2-7; v_call: TRBV9; d_call: TRBD2; cdr3_nt: TGTGCCAGCAGCGTAGGGGGGACTAGCGGCTACGAGCAGTACTTC; cdr3_aa: CASSVGGTSGYEQYF
clone_size: NA; j_call: TRBJ1-1; v_call: TRBV7-9; d_call: NA; cdr3_nt: TGTGCCAGCAGCCACAGGAGGAACACTGAAGCTTTCTTT; cdr3_aa: CASSHRRNTEAFF
clone_size: NA; j_call: TRBJ2-1; v_call: TRBV11-2; d_call: NA; cdr3_nt: TGTGCCAGCAGCATGGAGGGAAACGAGCAGTTCTTC; cdr3_aa: CASSMEGNEQFF
clone_size: once; j_call: TRBJ1-1; v_call: TRBV27; d_call: NA; cdr3_nt: TGTGCCAGCAGTTCCTACACTGAAGCTTTCTTT; cdr3_aa: CASSSYTEAFF
clone_size: NA; j_call: TRBJ1-1; v_call: TRBV9; d_call: TRBD1; cdr3_nt: TGTGCCAGCAGCGCACAGGGGATGGGAGCTGAAGCTTTCTTT; cdr3_aa: CASSAQGMGAEAFF
clone_size: NA; j_call: TRBJ2-2; v_call: TRBV7-9; d_call: NA; cdr3_nt: TGTGCCAGCAGCTACACCCTCGACTTTCCGATCGAGACCGGGGAGCTGTTTTTT; cdr3_aa: CASSYTLDFPIETGELFF
clone_size: NA; j_call: TRBJ2-1; v_call: TRBV3-1/TRBV3-2; d_call: TRBD1; cdr3_nt: TGTGCCAGCAGCCAGAGGACAGGGAAGCAGTTCTTC; cdr3_aa: CASSQRTGKQFF
clone_size: NA; j_call: TRBJ2-4; v_call: TRBV11-2; d_call: TRBD1; cdr3_nt: TGTGCCAGCAGCCTCCGACAGGGTGGAACCAAAAACATTCAGTACTTC; cdr3_aa: CASSLRQGGTKNIQYF
clone_size: few; j_call: TRBJ1-1; v_call: TRBV5-1; d_call: NA; cdr3_nt: TGCGCCAGCCGTCGCGGGGGGGCCGGGGACACTGAAGCTTTCTTT; cdr3_aa: CASRRGGAGDTEAFF
clone_size: NA; j_call: TRBJ2-6; v_call: TRBV19; d_call: TRBD1; cdr3_nt: TGTGCCAGTACTATGGGACAGGCGTCCACTACCCCGCTCTCTGGGGCCAACGTCCTGACTTTC; cdr3_aa: CASTMGQASTTPLSGANVLTF
clone_size: NA; j_call: TRBJ2-5; v_call: TRBV3-1/TRBV3-2; d_call: NA; cdr3_nt: TGTGCCAGCAGCCAAGGGAACAGGGACGGGGAGACCCAGTACTTC; cdr3_aa: CASSQGNRDGETQYF
clone_size: NA; j_call: TRBJ2-7; v_call: TRBV7-9; d_call: NA; cdr3_nt: TGTGCCAGCAGCTTGAGCTCCTACGAGCAGTACTTC; cdr3_aa: CASSLSSYEQYF
clone_size: NA; j_call: TRBJ2-1; v_call: TRBV6-5; d_call: NA; cdr3_nt: TGTGCCAGCAGTTACTCGGACTGGTTCTTC; cdr3_aa: CASSYSDWFF
clone_size: NA; j_call: TRBJ2-3; v_call: TRBV7-8; d_call: NA; cdr3_nt: TGTGCCAGCAGCACCTCTGTTCAGGATACGCAGTATTTT; cdr3_aa: CASSTSVQDTQYF
clone_size: NA; j_call: TRBJ1-4; v_call: TRBV10-3; d_call: TRBD1; cdr3_nt: TGTGCCATCAGTGAGTCGGCAGGGGGCACTGAAAAACTGTTTTTT; cdr3_aa: CAISESAGGTEKLFF
clone_size: once; j_call: TRBJ1-1; v_call: TRBV14; d_call: NA; cdr3_nt: TGTGCCAGTCTAGGGGTGAACACTGAAGCTTTCTTT; cdr3_aa: CASLGVNTEAFF
clone_size: NA; j_call: TRBJ1-4; v_call: TRBV28; d_call: NA; cdr3_nt: TGTGCCAGCAGTTTTCCCCCGCGGGTGGCACTGTTTTTT; cdr3_aa: CASSFPPRVALFF
clone_size: NA; j_call: TRBJ1-1; v_call: TRBV11-2; d_call: NA; cdr3_nt: TGTGCCAGCAGCTTATACGGAGTGAACACTGAAGCTTTCTTT; cdr3_aa: CASSLYGVNTEAFF
clone_size: NA; j_call: TRBJ1-1; v_call: TRBV27; d_call: NA; cdr3_nt: TGTGCCAGCAGTCGCGGGGGGGGCTTAACTGAAGCTTTCTTT; cdr3_aa: CASSRGGGLTEAFF
clone_size: NA; j_call: TRBJ1-5; v_call: TRBV7-8; d_call: NA; cdr3_nt: TGTGCCAGCAGCGCCACGGGCAATCAGCCCCAGCATTTT; cdr3_aa: CASSATGNQPQHF
clone_size: NA; j_call: TRBJ1-2; v_call: TRBV27; d_call: TRBD1; cdr3_nt: TGTGCCAGCAGTTGGACAGGCCAAGGAGGCTACACCTTC; cdr3_aa: CASSWTGQGGYTF
clone_size: NA; j_call: TRBJ2-2; v_call: TRBV28; d_call: NA; cdr3_nt: TGTGCCAGCGTTTTCAACCCGGGACAAGAAAACACCGGGGAGCTGTTTTTT; cdr3_aa: CASVFNPGQENTGELFF
clone_size: NA; j_call: TRBJ2-7; v_call: TRBV7-3; d_call: NA; cdr3_nt: TGTGCCAGCAGCTTACGCGGGGGCCTATCCTACGAGCAGTACTTC; cdr3_aa: CASSLRGGLSYEQYF
clone_size: NA; j_call: TRBJ1-2; v_call: TRBV5-6; d_call: TRBD1; cdr3_nt: TGTGCCAGCAGCTTGCCGGGACAGGGCTATGGCTACACCTTC; cdr3_aa: CASSLPGQGYGYTF
clone_size: NA; j_call: TRBJ1-5; v_call: TRBV28; d_call: NA; cdr3_nt: TGTGCCAGCAGTTTTCGGTTTATTGATAGCAATCAGCCCCAGCATTTT; cdr3_aa: CASSFRFIDSNQPQHF
clone_size: once; j_call: TRBJ2-2; v_call: TRBV7-3; d_call: NA; cdr3_nt: TGTGCCAGCACCCTAACCGGGGAGCTGTTTTTT; cdr3_aa: CASTLTGELFF
clone_size: few; j_call: TRBJ1-5; v_call: TRBV3-1/TRBV3-2; d_call: TRBD1; cdr3_nt: TGTGCCAGCAGAGCCAAGGGTAAGACGGGACAGGGAGAAAACCAGCCCCAGCATTTT; cdr3_aa: CASRAKGKTGQGENQPQHF
clone_size: NA; j_call: TRBJ1-2; v_call: TRBV4-1; d_call: NA; cdr3_nt: TGCGCCAGCAGGACAGATACTAACTATGGCTACACCTTC; cdr3_aa: CASRTDTNYGYTF
clone_size: once; j_call: TRBJ1-1; v_call: TRBV5-1; d_call: NA; cdr3_nt: TGCGCCAGCAGCCCGGACAGTTTCAACACTGAAGCTTTCTTT; cdr3_aa: CASSPDSFNTEAFF
clone_size: NA; j_call: TRBJ2-5; v_call: TRBV10-2; d_call: TRBD1; cdr3_nt: TGCGCCAACCTAGGTGGCCAACAGGGGACGGGAGAGACCCAGTACTTC; cdr3_aa: CANLGGQQGTGETQYF
clone_size: NA; j_call: TRBJ2-6; v_call: TRBV2; d_call: NA; cdr3_nt: TGTGCCAGCAGTGGACCAGCGGGTAACTCTGGGGCCAACGTCCTGACTTTC; cdr3_aa: CASSGPAGNSGANVLTF
clone_size: NA; j_call: TRBJ2-7; v_call: TRBV5-1; d_call: TRBD2; cdr3_nt: TGCGCCAGCAGCGGGCCTAGCGGGGCCGACTACGAGCAGTACTTC; cdr3_aa: CASSGPSGADYEQYF
clone_size: NA; j_call: TRBJ2-7; v_call: TRBV5-4; d_call: NA; cdr3_nt: TGTGCCAGCAGCTTGGGCACCCCTCCTACGGGCGAGCAGTACTTC; cdr3_aa: CASSLGTPPTGEQYF
clone_size: once; j_call: TRBJ2-3; v_call: TRBV4-1; d_call: TRBD2; cdr3_nt: TGCGCCAGCAGCCCTTTCATAGCGGGGCCTAGCACAGATACGCAGTATTTT; cdr3_aa: CASSPFIAGPSTDTQYF
clone_size: NA; j_call: TRBJ2-4; v_call: TRBV18; d_call: NA; cdr3_nt: TGTGCCAGCTCACCTGGGCGGGAAACCTTAGCCAAAAACATTCAGTACTTC; cdr3_aa: CASSPGRETLAKNIQYF
clone_size: NA; j_call: TRBJ1-2; v_call: TRBV18; d_call: NA; cdr3_nt: TGTGCCAGCTCACCACTGTCTCTACAGGGTAACTATGGCTACACCTTC; cdr3_aa: CASSPLSLQGNYGYTF
clone_size: NA; j_call: TRBJ1-2; v_call: TRBV3-1/TRBV3-2; d_call: TRBD1; cdr3_nt: TGTGCCAGCAGCCAAGTGGAAGGGGGCAGTGGCTACACCTTC; cdr3_aa: CASSQVEGGSGYTF
clone_size: NA; j_call: TRBJ2-3; v_call: TRBV3-1/TRBV3-2; d_call: TRBD2; cdr3_nt: TGTGCCAGCAGCCAAGAATTGGGACTAGCAAGAGATACGCAGTATTTT; cdr3_aa: CASSQELGLARDTQYF
clone_size: NA; j_call: TRBJ2-5; v_call: TRBV29-1; d_call: TRBD1; cdr3_nt: TGCAGCCTATACAGGGGAGAAGGAGAGACCCAGTACTTC; cdr3_aa: CSLYRGEGETQYF
clone_size: NA; j_call: TRBJ1-5; v_call: TRBV7-2; d_call: NA; cdr3_nt: TGTGCCAGCAGCTCGGCCGGAACAGGAGCGGGGCAGCCCCAGCATTTT; cdr3_aa: CASSSAGTGAGQPQHF
clone_size: NA; j_call: TRBJ1-5; v_call: TRBV7-6; d_call: TRBD1; cdr3_nt: TGTGCCAGCAGCTCCATGGGACAGGGACATCAGCCCCAGCATTTT; cdr3_aa: CASSSMGQGHQPQHF
clone_size: NA; j_call: TRBJ1-2; v_call: TRBV6-5; d_call: NA; cdr3_nt: TGTGCCAGCAGTTACCCTAAACCCCTGCTATACACCTTC; cdr3_aa: CASSYPKPLLYTF
clone_size: NA; j_call: TRBJ2-1; v_call: TRBV13; d_call: TRBD2; cdr3_nt: TGTGCCAGCAGGGCTACTAGCGGCGAGGCAACTATAAGCTCCTACAATGAGCAGTTCTTC; cdr3_aa: CASRATSGEATISSYNEQFF
clone_size: NA; j_call: TRBJ1-3; v_call: TRBV5-4; d_call: NA; cdr3_nt: TGTGCCAGCAGCTTGGCCGCCAGGGGTAGAAACACCATATATTTT; cdr3_aa: CASSLAARGRNTIYF